The clone carrying this TCR beta chain was counted ten times or more. Its matching antigen is unknown. The germline gives CDR1 SNHLY, CDR2 FYNNEI. The CDR3 is 14 residues long. The trim removed 1 base at V and 5 bases at J, leaving 3 bases unmatched. This entry comes from a study of CD8+CD57+ T cells in acquired aplastic anemia. Study-level background: Mean yield of DNA from sorted CD4+ and CD8+ cells was 2.5 to 4 ug. Roughly 10.8 million reads were obtained on average for healthy donor CD4+ cells.

Genomic DNA provided the template from which TCR beta VDJ and CDR3 profiles were obtained. TCRdb analysed the reads with MiXCR anew, one entry per CDR3 protein. The sample records 200,000 to 250,000 distinct CDR3 sequences, roughly 35% being singletons. General study results and limits: Patients shared twenty-nine CD8+ CDR3 sequences with controls. Patients versus controls showed no significant CD8+ Simpson's diversity difference.

Sequenced: sorted CD4+, CD8+, or CD8+CD57+ T cells (not recorded which) from PBMCs. The chain carries TRBV2 and TRBJ2-7; 9 bases line up with TRBD2. This receptor was taken from a human donor in good health, serving as a control. For the CDR3, the DNA is TGTGCCAGCAGTGAAGGGCTAGCGGGGAACGAGCAGTACTTC. It is translated as CASSEGLAGNEQYF.